This T cell receptor beta chain was sequenced during a study of T-cell memory formation after mild COVID-19. TCRdb re-called the 5' RACE reads with MiXCR, one entry per CDR3 protein. The sample includes around 500,000 distinct CDR3 sequences, 15% to 20% of them seen just once. This CDR3 region has 14 residues. Germline CDR1 is SGDLS and CDR2 is YYNGEE. The V end lost 0 bases, the J end lost 7 bases, and 8 bases lay between the germline ends. The chain combines TRBV9 with TRBJ1-6; the D is unclear. Sequences were obtained from PBMCs or a T cell subset sorted from them (not recorded which). The origin of this receptor is an adult woman who had mild COVID-19 (a few samples of this study predate the infection). Cell type and time point are not known. CDR3 bases: TGTGCCAGCAGCGTAGGGACGGGGAATTCACCCCTCCACTTT. Its translation: CASSVGTGNSPLHF.